This is a list of T cell receptor beta chains from one sample in a study of PD-1 blockade in classical Hodgkin lymphoma. Method: immunoSEQ multiplex PCR; TCRdb's copy keeps in-frame clones and lacks some. The sample includes roughly 51,000 clones, approximately 76% of them seen just once. Material: peripheral blood mononuclear cells (PBMCs), obtained before the fourth cycle of nivolumab. The receptors were sampled from a human donor with classical Hodgkin lymphoma. The CDR3 runs from the conserved cysteine through the conserved F or W. D genes are given only for firm matches. Clone sizes are given selectively: once, few, many, or a class where the clone is expanded.

cdr3_length: 16; d_call: TRBD2; v_call: TRBV10-3; j_call: TRBJ2-3; clone_size: .; cdr3_nt: TGTGCCATCAGTGGGGCTTCTAGCGGGAGCACAGATACGCAGTATTTT; cdr3_aa: CAISGASSGSTDTQYF
cdr3_length: 15; d_call: TRBD2; v_call: TRBV7-2; j_call: TRBJ2-1; clone_size: .; cdr3_nt: TGTGCCAGCAGCCCCGCCGGACTAGCCGCCAATGAGCAGTTCTTC; cdr3_aa: CASSPAGLAANEQFF
cdr3_length: 14; d_call: .; v_call: TRBV6-5; j_call: TRBJ1-3; clone_size: .; cdr3_nt: TGTGCCAGCAGTTACTCGTGGGGTATCAACACCATATATTTT; cdr3_aa: CASSYSWGINTIYF
cdr3_length: 16; d_call: TRBD2; v_call: TRBV5-5; j_call: TRBJ2-1; clone_size: .; cdr3_nt: TGTGCCAGCAGCTTGGCTTCCGGAGCGGGAGCCGGTGAGCAGTTCTTC; cdr3_aa: CASSLASGAGAGEQFF
cdr3_length: 13; d_call: .; v_call: TRBV12-5; j_call: TRBJ2-2; clone_size: .; cdr3_nt: TGTGCTAGTGGTCTCAGGGTACTGGGGGAGCTGTTTTTT; cdr3_aa: CASGLRVLGELFF
cdr3_length: 16; d_call: .; v_call: TRBV7-8; j_call: TRBJ2-7; clone_size: .; cdr3_nt: TGTGCCAGCAGCTACCTCCCCCACGGGAGCTCCTACGAGCAGTACTTC; cdr3_aa: CASSYLPHGSSYEQYF
cdr3_length: 12; d_call: .; v_call: TRBV6-6; j_call: TRBJ2-3; clone_size: .; cdr3_nt: TGTGCCAGCAGTTCCTCAGCCGATACGCAGTATTTT; cdr3_aa: CASSSSADTQYF
cdr3_length: 17; d_call: TRBD1; v_call: TRBV7-8; j_call: TRBJ2-7; clone_size: few; cdr3_nt: TGTGCCAGCACACACGGGCGTTTGGGACAGGGGAGCTACGAGCAGTACTTC; cdr3_aa: CASTHGRLGQGSYEQYF
cdr3_length: 14; d_call: TRBD1; v_call: TRBV5-4; j_call: TRBJ1-1; clone_size: .; cdr3_nt: TGTGCCAGCAGCTTGATAGCAGGGGGTTCTGAAGCTTTCTTT; cdr3_aa: CASSLIAGGSEAFF
cdr3_length: 15; d_call: .; v_call: TRBV28; j_call: TRBJ2-3; clone_size: .; cdr3_nt: TGTGCCAGTCAACAGGTTGGGTATAGCACAGATACGCAGTATTTT; cdr3_aa: CASQQVGYSTDTQYF
cdr3_length: 14; d_call: TRBD2; v_call: TRBV25-1; j_call: TRBJ2-3; clone_size: .; cdr3_nt: TGTGCCAGCAGTGTTGGGGGAGGGACAGATACGCAGTATTTT; cdr3_aa: CASSVGGGTDTQYF
cdr3_length: 14; d_call: TRBD2; v_call: TRBV11-3; j_call: TRBJ2-7; clone_size: .; cdr3_nt: TGTGCCAGCAGCCTTAGACTAGCGGGCACTGAGCAGTACTTC; cdr3_aa: CASSLRLAGTEQYF
cdr3_length: 16; d_call: .; v_call: TRBV7-9; j_call: TRBJ1-4; clone_size: .; cdr3_nt: TGTGCCAGCAGCCCCGCCAGACAGGTGACTAATGAAAAACTGTTTTTT; cdr3_aa: CASSPARQVTNEKLFF
cdr3_length: 15; d_call: .; v_call: TRBV28; j_call: TRBJ1-5; clone_size: .; cdr3_nt: TGTGCCAGCAGTTCTAACAGGGATAGTGTTCAGCCCCAGCATTTT; cdr3_aa: CASSSNRDSVQPQHF
cdr3_length: 14; d_call: .; v_call: TRBV28; j_call: TRBJ1-5; clone_size: few; cdr3_nt: TGTGCCAGCAGTTTGGCCCAGCCTCCTACGACCCAGCATTTT; cdr3_aa: CASSLAQPPTTQHF
cdr3_length: 14; d_call: TRBD2; v_call: TRBV5-1; j_call: TRBJ2-3; clone_size: .; cdr3_nt: TGCGCCACCAGCCCTAGCGGGACTACAGATACGCAGTATTTT; cdr3_aa: CATSPSGTTDTQYF
cdr3_length: 16; d_call: .; v_call: TRBV5-1; j_call: TRBJ2-3; clone_size: .; cdr3_nt: TGCGCCAGCAGCTTGGTTAGGCGGGCGAGCACAGATACGCAGTATTTT; cdr3_aa: CASSLVRRASTDTQYF
cdr3_length: 15; d_call: .; v_call: TRBV5-6; j_call: TRBJ2-7; clone_size: once; cdr3_nt: TGTGCCAGCAGCTTAGGTACAGGGATGTTTTACGAGCAGTACTTC; cdr3_aa: CASSLGTGMFYEQYF
cdr3_length: 11; d_call: .; v_call: TRBV14; j_call: TRBJ2-1; clone_size: .; cdr3_nt: TGTGCCAGCAGCCATTCCAATGAGCAGTTCTTC; cdr3_aa: CASSHSNEQFF
cdr3_length: 14; d_call: .; v_call: TRBV18; j_call: TRBJ2-1; clone_size: .; cdr3_nt: TGTGCCAGCTCACCCTTGGAGGGCCTGACAGAGCAGTTCTTC; cdr3_aa: CASSPLEGLTEQFF
cdr3_length: 15; d_call: TRBD1; v_call: TRBV2; j_call: TRBJ1-1; clone_size: .; cdr3_nt: TGTGCCAGCAGCCCGCAGGGACAGCCGAACACTGAAGCTTTCTTT; cdr3_aa: CASSPQGQPNTEAFF
cdr3_length: 17; d_call: TRBD1; v_call: TRBV5-1; j_call: TRBJ1-1; clone_size: few; cdr3_nt: TGCGCCAGCAGCTTGCGGGGACAGGGAATAGGGAACACTGAAGCTTTCTTT; cdr3_aa: CASSLRGQGIGNTEAFF
cdr3_length: 14; d_call: .; v_call: TRBV5-1; j_call: TRBJ2-1; clone_size: .; cdr3_nt: TGCGCCAGCAGCTTGGGGGACCGATACAATGAGCAGTTCTTC; cdr3_aa: CASSLGDRYNEQFF
cdr3_length: 16; d_call: .; v_call: TRBV4-1; j_call: TRBJ2-2; clone_size: .; cdr3_nt: TGCGCCAGCAGCCAAGATCTGGGGGCCTATGGCGGGGAGCTGTTTTTT; cdr3_aa: CASSQDLGAYGGELFF
cdr3_length: 15; d_call: .; v_call: TRBV7-2; j_call: TRBJ2-1; clone_size: .; cdr3_nt: TGTGCCAGCAGCTTAGAGCGATCCTCCTACAATGAGCAGTTCTTC; cdr3_aa: CASSLERSSYNEQFF
cdr3_length: 15; d_call: .; v_call: TRBV19; j_call: TRBJ2-5; clone_size: .; cdr3_nt: TGTGCCAGTAGCTCACCGGGACTTATGAAAGAGACCCAGTACTTC; cdr3_aa: CASSSPGLMKETQYF
cdr3_length: 13; d_call: .; v_call: TRBV9; j_call: TRBJ1-1; clone_size: .; cdr3_nt: TGTGCCAGCAGCCCTACAGGTCACGCTGAAGCTTTCTTT; cdr3_aa: CASSPTGHAEAFF